Presented here are 9 T cell receptor beta chains from one specimen sequenced in a study of regulatory T cells in long-lasting Graves disease. Time point defined: newly diagnosed GD, antithyroid drugs for less than 3 months. The TCR library was prepared using RNA isolated from PBMCs. Building the TCR beta libraries relied on iRepertoire HTBI primers, and CDR3 regions underwent Arm-PCR. TCRdb called the multiplex PCR reads again in MiXCR, with one record for every CDR3 protein. Of hundreds of thousands of distinct CDR3 sequences listed, 16% were seen once; the top ten hold 25% to 30%. The data also belong to a second study, concerning T cells in Graves' hyperthyroidism and ophthalmopathy.

The source material was peripheral blood mononuclear cells (PBMCs), sampled at new diagnosis, from a patient treated with antithyroid drugs. The receptors were sampled from a man aged 35 to 55 with Graves disease.

There are many counts of this clonotype. The V call is TRBV28, the J call TRBJ2-5, with 7 bases lining up with TRBD1. Germline V gene lookup returns CDR1 MDHEN and CDR2 SYDVKM. This CDR3 spans 14 amino acids. With 5 bases clipped from V and 5 bases from J, the junction kept 8 bases outside the gene matches. CDR3 region: CASSAPGQSETQYF. CDR3 DNA sequence: TGTGCCAGCAGTGCCCCGGGACAGTCGGAGACCCAGTACTTC. Full variable domain (rest looked up from reference TRBV28 and TRBJ2-5): DVKVTQSSRYLVKRTGEKVFLECVQDMDHENMFWYRQDPGLGLRLIYFSYDVKMKEKGDIPEGYSVSREKKERFSLILESASTNQTSMYLCASSAPGQSETQYFGPGTRLLVL.

This chain connects TRBV5-1 to TRBJ2-7, with 9 bases identical to TRBD1. Trimming cost V 4 bases and J 3 bases; bases outside gene matches: 5. The CDR3 covers 14 residues. The germline CDR1 and CDR2 sequences are SGHRS and YFSETQ. Written as DNA, the CDR3 is TGCGCCAGCAGCATCGGACAGGGGTACTACGAGCAGTACTTC. Protein product: CASSIGQGYYEQYF.

Many counts were recorded for this clonotype. The J gene is TRBJ1-5, the V gene TRBV20-1; D ambiguous. Trimming stripped 5 bases from V and 7 bases from J, with 12 bases between. The CDR3 totals 12 residues. Germline CDR1 reads DFQATT; CDR2 reads SNEGSKA (reference sequence). Here the CDR3 DNA reads TGCAGTGCTTCACGGCGGGTCCAGCCCCAGCATTTT. Residues: CSASRRVQPQHF.

This clonotype was observed many times. This chain uses TRBV5-5 with TRBJ1-2; D gene unclear. The CDR3 runs to 14 residues. Per the germline V gene, CDR1 is SGHKS and CDR2 is YYEKEE (reference sequence). The ends were cut back, 0 bases at V and 4 bases at J, with 10 bases in the middle. CDR3 coding DNA: TGTGCCAGCAGCTTGGACCCGGGGAGCTATGGCTACACCTTC. Translated, it gives CASSLDPGSYGYTF. Complete variable domain (other parts from reference TRBV5-5 and TRBJ1-2): DAGVTQSPTHLIKTRGQQVTLRCSPISGHKSVSWYQQVLGQGPQFIFQYYEKEERGRGNFPDRFSARQFPNYSSELNVNALLLGDSALYLCASSLDPGSYGYTFGSGTRLTVV.

The rearrangement links TRBV2 to TRBJ2-2; D call uncertain. CDR3 length: 15 amino acids. V lost 7 bases and J lost 0, with 12 bases in between. CDR1 and CDR2 from the germline V gene are SNHLY and FYNNEI. The CDR3 reads CASIDGPTNTGELFF. CDR3 DNA sequence: TGTGCCAGCATAGACGGACCGACGAACACCGGGGAGCTGTTTTTT.

This clonotype was seen many times. This chain connects TRBV7-3 to TRBJ2-3; 8 nucleotides agree with TRBD2. V shed 1 base and J 4 bases; nucleotides not matched to a gene: 4. The CDR3 has 15 residues. Germline V gene lookup returns CDR1 SGHTA and CDR2 FQGTGA. Here the CDR3 reads CASSLRAGAADTQYF. DNA of the CDR3: TGTGCCAGCAGCTTAAGAGCGGGGGCTGCAGATACGCAGTATTTT.

V and J are TRBV2 and TRBJ1-2; no definite D call. There are 12 residues in the CDR3. Deletions cut 4 bases from V and 5 bases from J, with 8 bases between. The V gene's germline CDR1 is SNHLY and CDR2 FYNNEI. CDR3: CASSAVDYGYTF. CDR3 sequence (DNA): TGTGCCAGCAGTGCTGTGGATTATGGCTACACCTTC.

The chain links TRBV30 to TRBJ2-3; 14 positions agree with TRBD2. The CDR3 totals 17 residues. Trimming removed 2 bases from V and 2 bases from J; junction bases left unmatched: 6. Germline CDR1 reads GTSNPN; CDR2 reads SVGIG (reference sequence). The CDR3 region has the DNA TGTGCCTGGAGTCAGCCGGGACTAGCGGGGGCCACAGATACGCAGTATTTT. Its translation is CAWSQPGLAGATDTQYF.

As to this clonotype: It may be a read error: a sequence one base away is much more abundant. V gene TRBV3-1 combines with J gene TRBJ2-1; 12 bases line up with TRBD2. The CDR3 is 16 amino acids. Germline CDR1 is LGHDT and CDR2 is YNNKEL (reference sequence). V lost 6 bases and J lost 4; bases outside the gene matches: 7. CDR3 bases: TGTGCCAGCAGACCGAAACTAGCGGGGGGATACAATGAGCAGTTCTTC. Translation gives CASRPKLAGGYNEQFF.